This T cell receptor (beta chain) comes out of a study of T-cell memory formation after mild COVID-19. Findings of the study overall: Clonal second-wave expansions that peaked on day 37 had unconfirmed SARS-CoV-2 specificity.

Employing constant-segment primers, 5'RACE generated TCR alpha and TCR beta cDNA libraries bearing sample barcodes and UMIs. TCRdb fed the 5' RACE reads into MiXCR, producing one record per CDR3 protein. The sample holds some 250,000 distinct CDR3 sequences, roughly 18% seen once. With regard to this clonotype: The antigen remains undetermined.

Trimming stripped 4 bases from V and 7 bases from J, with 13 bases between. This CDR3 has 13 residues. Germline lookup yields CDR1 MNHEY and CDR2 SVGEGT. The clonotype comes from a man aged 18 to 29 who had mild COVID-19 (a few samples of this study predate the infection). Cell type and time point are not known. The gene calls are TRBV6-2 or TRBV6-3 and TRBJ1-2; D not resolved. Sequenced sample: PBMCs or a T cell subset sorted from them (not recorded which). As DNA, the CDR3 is TGTGCCAGCAGTTCTACAGTGGAGCGTGGCTACACCTTC. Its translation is CASSSTVERGYTF.